The T cell receptor (beta chain) under discussion was sequenced for a study of blood T cells in healthy people across ages. Peripheral blood samples of about 10 milliliters were drawn from each donor. Combining a sample-barcoded 5' primer with a J-beta primer mix, a second PCR ran for about 6 to 11 cycles. A template-switch adaptor with 12 random nucleotides tagged each cDNA molecule. TCRdb re-analysed the 5' RACE reads in MiXCR, keeping a single row per CDR3 protein. The data hold over 1,300,000 distinct CDR3 sequences, with 59% observed a single time. General study findings and limits: Donor CMV status, an unknown factor, possibly confounded changes in expanded clonotypes. It was held that the diversity estimates obtained from one million T cells were underestimates.

As concerns this clonotype: Its antigen is unidentified.

Germline V gives CDR1 MGHRA, CDR2 YSYEKL. The CDR3 is 14 residues long. V lost 6 bases, J lost 1 base, and 12 bases lay in between. This receptor was obtained from a man between 18 and 29 years old in good health. This chain links TRBV4-1 with TRBJ1-1; D unclear. Sequenced input: blood. The CDR3 sequence: CASRPGRRNTEAFF. CDR3 DNA sequence: TGCGCCAGCAGACCTGGACGGAGGAACACTGAAGCTTTCTTT.